The clone carrying this T cell receptor (beta chain) was counted at least ten times. The antigen is unknown. Diagnosis rested on symptoms, serum thyroxine and TRAb, thyroid ultrasound, and orbital computed tomography. The sample comes from a study of T cells in Graves' hyperthyroidism and ophthalmopathy. RNA transcripts served as the template for amplifying TCR beta CDR3 regions. With the HTBI primer set, the TCR CDR3 went through a first round of RT-PCR. TCRdb reprocessed the multiplex PCR reads via MiXCR and lists one record per CDR3 protein. The table includes hundreds of thousands of distinct CDR3 sequences, over 35% detected once. The study's findings and limits: Before onset, ophthalmopathy was predicted by the model a median around 6.2 months earlier.

CDR1 SNHLY and CDR2 FYNNEI come from the germline V gene. CDR3 length: 13 amino acids. J was trimmed by 3 bases and V by 6 bases; bases with no gene match: 3. This clonotype originated in a man between 18 and 35 years old with Graves' hyperthyroidism. The sample comprised blood. The gene calls are TRBV2 and TRBJ2-7; 9 bases agree with TRBD1. This chain's CDR3 is CASRTGGFYEQYF. In DNA, the CDR3 is TGTGCCAGCAGGACAGGGGGATTCTACGAGCAGTACTTC. Full variable domain (remainder filled in from reference TRBV2 and TRBJ2-7): EPEVTQTPSHQVTQMGQEVILRCVPISNHLYFYWYRQILGQKVEFLVSFYNNEISEKSEIFDDQFSVERPDGSNFTLKIRSTKLEDSAMYFCASRTGGFYEQYFGPGTRLTVT.